This T cell receptor (beta chain) comes out of a study of Ad26.COV2.S vaccination and SARS-CoV-2 variants. Study details: Donor had been placed in the Ad26.COV2.S arm of the COV1001 trial.

This CDR3 has 15 residues. Trimming took off 4 bases at V and 3 bases at J, with 16 bases between the two ends. Germline V gene data show CDR1 as LNHDA and CDR2 as SQIVND (reference sequence). Produced via immunoSEQ multiplex PCR; TCRdb's table is partial and in-frame only. Among some 480,000 clones listed, roughly nine tenths were seen once. Described treatment: about 20 received Ad26.COV2.S at low or high dose, single or two shots; roughly five received placebo; per-sample allocation not given. Material that was analyzed had been drawn on day 63 after the first vaccine or placebo injection. The rearrangement uses TRBV19 and TRBJ2-7; D unclear. The clonotype comes from a person between 18 and 65 years old who received the Ad26.COV2.S COVID-19 vaccine or a placebo. The material sequenced was peripheral blood, taken in a trial of Ad26.COV2.S vaccine versus placebo. CDR3 DNA sequence: TGTGCCAGTAGTAGGGCTGAGGACGGTCGCTACGAGCAGTACTTC. Translated: CASSRAEDGRYEQYF.